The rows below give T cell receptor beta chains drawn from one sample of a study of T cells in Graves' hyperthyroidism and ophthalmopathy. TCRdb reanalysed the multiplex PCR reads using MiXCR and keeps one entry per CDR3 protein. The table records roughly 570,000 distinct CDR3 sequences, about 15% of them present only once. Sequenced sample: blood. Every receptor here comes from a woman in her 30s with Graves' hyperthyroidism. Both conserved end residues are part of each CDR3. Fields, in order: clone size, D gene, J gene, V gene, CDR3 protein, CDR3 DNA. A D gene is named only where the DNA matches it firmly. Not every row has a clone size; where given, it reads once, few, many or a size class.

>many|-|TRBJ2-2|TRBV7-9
CASSRYRAGVTGELFF
TGTGCCAGCAGTCGATACCGGGCAGGGGTTACCGGGGAGCTGTTTTTT
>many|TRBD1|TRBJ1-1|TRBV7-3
CASSSSSDRANEAFF
TGTGCCAGCAGCTCAAGTTCGGACAGGGCTAATGAAGCTTTCTTT
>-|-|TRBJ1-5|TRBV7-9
CASSASGGASGNQPQHF
TGTGCCAGCAGCGCCTCGGGCGGAGCCTCGGGCAATCAGCCCCAGCATTTT
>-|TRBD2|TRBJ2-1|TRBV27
CASRLAGGDNEQFF
TGTGCCAGCCGTCTAGCGGGAGGGGACAATGAGCAGTTCTTC
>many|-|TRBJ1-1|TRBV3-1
CASSQETRTEAFF
TGTGCCAGCAGCCAAGAGACTCGGACTGAAGCTTTCTTT
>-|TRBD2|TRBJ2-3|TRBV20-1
CSATLAGVGTQYF
TGCAGTGCTACTCTAGCGGGAGTGGGTACGCAGTATTTT
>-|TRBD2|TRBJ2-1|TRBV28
CASSTTPLSGTNEQFF
TGTGCCAGCAGTACCACCCCCCTGAGCGGGACTAATGAGCAGTTCTTC
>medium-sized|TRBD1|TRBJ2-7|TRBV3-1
CASSQELGTGVEQYF
TGTGCCAGCAGCCAAGAGTTGGGGACAGGGGTCGAGCAGTACTTC
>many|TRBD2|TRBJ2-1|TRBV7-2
CASSLRGTSGSNEQFF
TGTGCCAGCAGCTTAAGGGGAACTAGCGGGAGCAATGAGCAGTTCTTC
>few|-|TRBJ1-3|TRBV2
CASTGQDSGNTIYF
TGTGCCAGCACCGGACAAGACTCTGGAAACACCATATATTTT
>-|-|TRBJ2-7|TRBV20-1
CSARDLTGSPFEQYF
TGCAGTGCTAGAGATTTAACGGGGTCGCCTTTCGAGCAGTACTTC
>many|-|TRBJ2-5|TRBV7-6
CASTHTEKETQYF
TGTGCCAGCACCCACACGGAGAAAGAGACCCAGTACTTC
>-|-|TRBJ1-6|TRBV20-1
CSATRQGTPQYNSPLHF
TGCAGTGCTACCCGGCAGGGGACCCCACAGTATAATTCACCCCTCCACTTT